The 30 T cell receptor beta chains reported below all come from one sample, sequenced in a study of blood T cell repertoires in COVID-19. Sequencing used immunoSEQ multiplex PCR; TCRdb keeps in-frame clones, though not all of them. This sample has 100,000 to 150,000 clones, with around 81% found just once. The material sequenced was peripheral blood. Every receptor here comes from a woman aged 50 to 60 with acute or convalescent COVID-19.

This chain joins TRBV29-1 and TRBJ1-4; 8 nucleotides line up with TRBD1. CDR1 and CDR2 from the germline V gene are SQVTM and ANQGSEA. Trimming at V came to 8 bases and at J to 4 bases, leaving 6 bases not matched to a gene. This CDR3 spans 13 amino acids. CDR3 amino acids: CSIRDRGNEKLFF. The CDR3 nucleotides read TGCAGCATCCGAGACAGGGGTAATGAAAAACTGTTTTTT.

This chain connects TRBV6-5 to TRBJ1-2; maybe TRBD1 (5 bases). V was pared by 5 bases and J by 7 bases, with 17 bases between. This CDR3 is 14 amino acids long. Germline CDR1 MNHEY, CDR2 SVGAGI. CDR3 residues: CASSTDRIPIGYTF. In nucleotides, the CDR3 is TGTGCCAGCAGTACCGACAGAATACCGATTGGCTACACCTTC.

J is TRBJ2-5 and V is TRBV28; the match to TRBD2 covers 13 bases. The CDR3 totals 13 residues. V dropped 10 bases and J dropped 5; count of bases not matched to a gene: 4. Germline V gene lookup returns CDR1 MDHEN and CDR2 SYDVKM. The CDR3 region is CATGLAGEETQYF. In DNA form, the CDR3 reads TGTGCCACTGGACTAGCGGGAGAGGAGACCCAGTACTTC. Looking up the rest from reference TRBV28 and TRBJ2-5 gives the full variable domain: DVKVTQSSRYLVKRTGEKVFLECVQDMDHENMFWYRQDPGLGLRLIYFSYDVKMKEKGDIPEGYSVSREKKERFSLILESASTNQTSMYLCATGLAGEETQYFGPGTRLLVL.

The V gene is TRBV6-6, the J gene TRBJ2-5, with 8 bases matching TRBD2. The CDR3 sequence is 16 residues long. Germline V CDR1 and CDR2: MNHNY, SVGAGI (reference sequence). After removal of 0 bases from V and 5 bases from J, the junction contained 8 bases not matched to a gene. CDR3 coding DNA: TGTGCCAGCAGTTACTCTCTGGGCGGGGGGATGGAGACCCAGTACTTC. Amino acids: CASSYSLGGGMETQYF.

The chain joins TRBV19 to TRBJ1-1, with D hard to call. CDR3 length: 14 amino acids. The V end lost 5 bases, the J end lost 1 base, and 11 bases lay between the germline ends. Germline CDR1 reads LNHDA; CDR2 reads SQIVND (reference sequence). This CDR3 is CASSQNSGNTEAFF. As DNA, the CDR3 is TGTGCCAGTAGTCAAAATTCCGGGAACACTGAAGCTTTCTTT.

V gene TRBV27 combines with J gene TRBJ2-1; 8 nucleotides match TRBD2. This CDR3 spans 13 amino acids. Germline-derived CDR1 and CDR2 are MNHEY and SMNVEV (reference sequence). Unmatched junction bases numbered 8, after V lost 6 bases and J lost 10 bases. DNA for the CDR3: TGTGCCAGCAGATCCCACCTAGCGGGCGAGCAGTTCTTC. It is translated as CASRSHLAGEQFF.

Only a few counts were recorded for this clone. The V call is TRBV6-1, the J call TRBJ1-1, with TRBD1 matching over 10 bases. V was pared by 4 bases and J by 2 bases, with 7 bases of the junction left unmatched. The CDR3 has 16 residues. Germline V CDR1 and CDR2: MNHNS, SASEGT. CDR3 protein: CASSVMDRGFNTEAFF. The CDR3, as DNA: TGTGCCAGCAGTGTCATGGACAGGGGGTTCAACACTGAAGCTTTCTTT.

The table lists this clone with a few counts. V usage is TRBV18 and J usage is TRBJ1-6; maybe TRBD1 (6 bases). This CDR3 contains 15 residues. The V gene lost 2 bases and the J gene lost 9 bases, with 14 bases spanning the gap. Germline lookup yields CDR1 KGHSH and CDR2 LQKENI. The CDR3 DNA sequence: TGTGCCAGCTCACCAGGACAGAGGTGGACTTCACCCCTCCACTTT. It encodes CASSPGQRWTSPLHF.

This clone was detected once. V and J are TRBV19 and TRBJ1-2; 11 bases are shared with TRBD1. The CDR3 consists of 15 residues. Germline CDR1 reads LNHDA; CDR2 reads SQIVND (reference sequence). With 3 bases clipped from V and 4 bases from J, the junction kept 4 bases outside the gene matches. The CDR3 loop reads CASSIAGTGGYGYTF. The CDR3 nucleotides are TGTGCCAGTAGTATCGCCGGGACAGGGGGCTATGGCTACACCTTC.

The chain employs TRBV19 and TRBJ1-1; possible D gene TRBD1, 5 bases. Germline V gene data show CDR1 as LNHDA and CDR2 as SQIVND (reference sequence). Trimming took off 3 bases at V and 5 bases at J, with 10 bases between the two ends. CDR3 size: 13 residues. CDR3 loop: CASSIQGWTEAFF. CDR3 bases: TGTGCCAGTAGTATTCAGGGCTGGACTGAAGCTTTCTTT.

The rearrangement joins TRBV30 to TRBJ1-2, with 10 positions matching TRBD1. There are 13 residues in the CDR3. Germline-derived CDR1 and CDR2 are GTSNPN and SVGIG (reference sequence). The V and J ends lost 1 base and 8 bases, in that order; junction bases with no gene match: 4. The CDR3 sequence is CAWSAGQGRGYTF. The DNA of the CDR3 is TGTGCCTGGAGTGCGGGACAGGGGAGAGGCTACACCTTC.

This clone was recorded a few times. The chain carries TRBV20-1 and TRBJ1-5; D gene ambiguous. The CDR3 is made up of 12 amino acids. CDR1 DFQATT and CDR2 SNEGSKA come from the germline V gene (reference sequence). V lost 3 bases and J 10 bases, leaving 13 bases between the germline ends. Written as DNA, the CDR3 is TGCAGTGCTAGTGGCAGGTACTTACCCCAGCATTTT. The encoded protein is CSASGRYLPQHF.

This chain links TRBV19 with TRBJ1-5; 9 bases map to TRBD1. This CDR3 is 15 amino acids long. Germline CDR1 reads LNHDA; CDR2 reads SQIVND (reference sequence). The J segment lost 3 bases and the V segment lost 5 bases, leaving 5 bases of the junction unmatched. Written as DNA, the CDR3 is TGTGCCAGTAGTGTCCGGGACAGGGACAATCAGCCCCAGCATTTT. Amino acid sequence: CASSVRDRDNQPQHF.

The V and J genes are TRBV13 and TRBJ2-7, with a weak D call TRBD1 (6 bases). CDR3 length: 13 amino acids. Trimming shortened V by 3 bases and J by 5 bases, and 11 bases separated the two germline ends. CDR1 PRHDT and CDR2 FYEKMQ come from the germline V gene (reference sequence). CDR3 sequence reads: CASSFGGQHEQYF. In DNA form, the CDR3 reads TGTGCCAGCAGCTTTGGCGGACAGCACGAGCAGTACTTC. Filled out from reference TRBV13 and TRBJ2-7, the complete variable domain reads AAGVIQSPRHLIKEKRETATLKCYPIPRHDTVYWYQQGPGQDPQFLISFYEKMQSDKGSIPDRFSAQQFSDYHSELNMSSLELGDSALYFCASSFGGQHEQYFGPGTRLTVT.

The V gene is TRBV5-1, the J gene TRBJ2-6, with TRBD1 matching over 9 bases. V was pared by 0 bases and J by 0 bases, with 4 bases of the junction left unmatched. This CDR3 spans 18 amino acids. CDR1 SGHRS and CDR2 YFSETQ come from the germline V gene. The CDR3 is CASSLVGQGSSGANVLTF. The CDR3 DNA is TGCGCCAGCAGCTTGGTGGGACAGGGCTCCTCTGGGGCCAACGTCCTGACTTTC.

The J gene is TRBJ1-5, the V gene TRBV7-2; D unresolved. CDR3 length: 14 amino acids. Germline V lookup: CDR1 SGHTA, CDR2 FQGNSA. Trimming shortened V by 0 bases and J by 5 bases, and 8 bases separated the two germline ends. The CDR3 here is CASSLAHSDQPQHF. Written as DNA, the CDR3 is TGTGCCAGCAGCTTAGCGCATTCAGATCAGCCCCAGCATTTT.

V and J are TRBV7-3 and TRBJ2-3, with D perhaps TRBD2 (6 bases). Germline assignment: CDR1 SGHTA and CDR2 FQGTGA. Trimming stripped 3 bases from V and 3 bases from J, with 13 bases between. The CDR3 contains 15 residues. The CDR3 DNA is TGTGCCAGCAGCTTGACTAGAGAGAAAACAGATACGCAGTATTTT. It is translated as CASSLTREKTDTQYF.

The rearrangement joins TRBV7-9 to TRBJ2-6, with TRBD2 matching over 8 bases. Unmatched junction bases numbered 6, after V lost 1 base and J lost 4 bases. CDR1 is SEHNR, CDR2 FQNEAQ, per germline (reference sequence). CDR3 length equals 17 residues. The CDR3, as DNA: TGTGCCAGCAGCTTAGTTGCGGGAGGAGCCGGGGCCAACGTCCTGACTTTC. Translated, it gives CASSLVAGGAGANVLTF.

The chain links TRBV18 to TRBJ1-1; no clear D. V was trimmed by 0 bases and J by 6 bases, leaving 11 bases between them. The V gene's germline CDR1 is KGHSH and CDR2 LQKENI. The CDR3 is 14 amino acids. The CDR3 nucleotides are TGTGCCAGCTCACCACCCTATTCACGGGCTGAAGCTTTCTTT. Translating gives CASSPPYSRAEAFF.

The CDR3 loop is CASSLSPGDYEQYF. The CDR3 bases are TGTGCCAGCAGCTTGAGCCCAGGGGACTACGAGCAGTACTTC. This rearrangement joins TRBV5-4 to TRBJ2-7; D might be TRBD1 (6 bases). This CDR3 contains 14 residues. Germline V lookup: CDR1 SGHNT, CDR2 YYREEE (reference sequence). V was cut by 1 base and J by 3 bases, with 11 bases left in between.

This clone has more than one count but fewer than ten. The chain has TRBV7-2 and TRBJ1-1; 7 positions match TRBD1. This CDR3 has 14 amino acids. The trim removed 5 bases at V and 2 bases at J, leaving 5 bases unmatched. Germline loops: CDR1 SGHTA, CDR2 FQGNSA. For the CDR3, the DNA is TGTGCCAGCAGCCCGGGACAGTTAAACACTGAAGCTTTCTTT. As protein: CASSPGQLNTEAFF.

This clone was picked up a small number of times. V is TRBV24-1 and J is TRBJ1-6, with D hard to call. The CDR3 has 16 residues. Trimming shortened V by 2 bases and J by 6 bases, and 13 bases separated the two germline ends. The germline CDR1 and CDR2 sequences are KGHDR and SFDVKD. CDR3 nucleotide sequence: TGTGCCACCAGTGATTCTTATGGGTCGGGTAATTCACCCCTCCACTTT. It is translated as CATSDSYGSGNSPLHF.

This clone has more than one count but fewer than ten. J is TRBJ1-2 and V is TRBV30, with 8 bases aligning to TRBD1. Germline V gives CDR1 GTSNPN, CDR2 SVGIG (reference sequence). The CDR3 is made up of 13 amino acids. Trimming cost V 3 bases and J 3 bases; bases outside gene matches: 3. The CDR3 DNA reads TGTGCCTGGAGCGGACAGGGCTACTATGGCTACACCTTC. Encoded protein: CAWSGQGYYGYTF.

This chain uses TRBV29-1 with TRBJ1-1, with TRBD1 identical over 8 bases. This CDR3 region has 16 residues. V shed 0 bases, J shed 1 base, and the junction held 7 bases outside the gene matches. CDR1 is SQVTM and CDR2 is ANQGSEA in the germline V gene. The CDR3 protein is CSVEDPGTGWNTEAFF. The CDR3 DNA is TGCAGCGTTGAAGATCCCGGGACAGGTTGGAACACTGAAGCTTTCTTT.

The chain joins TRBV18 to TRBJ2-7; D is ambiguous. This CDR3 has 12 residues. CDR1 and CDR2 (germline): KGHSH, LQKENI. The V and J ends lost 2 bases and 11 bases respectively, with 13 bases between them. The CDR3 reads CASSPNPTFEYF. In DNA, the CDR3 is TGTGCCAGCTCACCAAATCCGACATTCGAGTACTTC.

This sequence joins TRBV18 and TRBJ1-2; a possible D gene is TRBD1 (5 bases). Germline V lookup: CDR1 KGHSH, CDR2 LQKENI. The V end was cut by 0 bases, the J end by 5 bases, with 19 bases between. The CDR3 has 17 residues. The CDR3 loop reads CASSPPGIRGRLYGYTF. As DNA, the CDR3 is TGTGCCAGCTCACCACCGGGTATAAGGGGTCGACTTTATGGCTACACCTTC.

The CDR3 reads CASSRRQGGYEQYF. The CDR3 DNA is TGTGCCAGCAGTCGTAGACAGGGTGGCTACGAGCAGTACTTC. The genes are TRBV13 and TRBJ2-7; 7 nucleotides align to TRBD1. The CDR3 consists of 14 residues. After removal of 6 bases from V and 3 bases from J, the junction contained 8 bases not matched to a gene. Germline assignment: CDR1 PRHDT and CDR2 FYEKMQ (reference sequence).

V is TRBV9 and J is TRBJ1-1, with TRBD1 identical over 9 bases. Trimming cost V 2 bases and J 4 bases; bases outside gene matches: 12. The germline V gene has CDR1 SGDLS and CDR2 YYNGEE. This CDR3 has 17 amino acids. The CDR3 bases are TGTGCCAGCAGCGTGGGGGGACAGGGCCGAGGGATCACTGAAGCTTTCTTT. Amino acids: CASSVGGQGRGITEAFF.

The rearrangement joins TRBV5-4 to TRBJ2-3; the match to TRBD1 covers 7 bases. This CDR3 has 16 amino acids. The V and J ends lost 1 base and 2 bases, in that order; junction bases with no gene match: 7. Germline values: CDR1 SGHNT, CDR2 YYREEE (reference sequence). The CDR3 nucleotides are TGTGCCAGCAGCTTGACAGGGGATCATAACACAGATACGCAGTATTTT. It is translated as CASSLTGDHNTDTQYF.

The chain links TRBV5-5 to TRBJ1-2, with D maybe TRBD1 (5 bases). Germline V CDR1 and CDR2: SGHKS, YYEKEE (reference sequence). With 7 bases removed from V and 1 base from J, the gap between germline ends came to 14 bases. This CDR3 is built from 14 residues. CDR3 in DNA: TGTGCCAGCCGTAAGACAGACTTTAACTATGGCTACACCTTC. As protein: CASRKTDFNYGYTF.